This is a list of T cell receptor beta chains from one sample in a study of Ad26.COV2.S vaccination and SARS-CoV-2 variants. Clones were read by immunoSEQ multiplex PCR, and TCRdb kept only the in-frame ones, dropping some. The sample consists of around 400,000 clones, 90% of them appearing once. Sequencing was performed on peripheral blood, taken in a trial of Ad26.COV2.S vaccine versus placebo. The receptors here all came from a person between 18 and 59 years old who received the Ad26.COV2.S COVID-19 vaccine or a placebo. Both conserved end residues are part of each CDR3. A D gene is named only where the DNA matches it firmly. Size tells how often a clone was seen (once, few, many) or the class of an expanded clone, and some rows leave it out.

V	size	D	J	CDR3	DNA
TRBV4-1	.	.	TRBJ2-7	CASSQDVSTDPYEQYF	TGCGCCAGCAGCCAAGATGTGTCCACGGACCCGTACGAGCAGTACTTC
TRBV7-9	.	TRBD2	TRBJ2-3	CASSPSGGAGSTDTQYF	TGTGCCAGCAGCCCATCCGGGGGAGCGGGAAGCACAGATACGCAGTATTTT
TRBV6-2/TRBV6-3	.	TRBD2	TRBJ2-7	CASSYSRDSGWSYEQYF	TGTGCCAGCAGTTACTCTCGGGATAGCGGGTGGTCCTACGAGCAGTACTTC
TRBV28	.	.	TRBJ1-1	CASSLGRLTYLIMNTEAFF	TGTGCCAGCAGTCTGGGTCGGCTCACGTATTTGATCATGAACACTGAAGCTTTCTTT
TRBV7-9	once	TRBD1	TRBJ1-2	CASSLGTGFKDGYTF	TGTGCCAGCAGCTTAGGGACAGGGTTTAAGGATGGCTACACCTTC
TRBV7-2	.	TRBD2	TRBJ2-2	CASSLRRLAGTGELFF	TGTGCCAGCAGCTTACGAAGACTAGCGGGGACCGGGGAGCTGTTTTTT
TRBV25-1	.	TRBD2	TRBJ2-3	CASREGTSGRDSDTQYF	TGTGCCAGCAGGGAAGGGACTAGCGGGAGGGATTCAGATACGCAGTATTTT
TRBV5-6	.	.	TRBJ1-2	CASSYGQNYGYTF	TGTGCCAGCAGCTATGGACAGAACTATGGCTACACCTTC
TRBV7-8	.	.	TRBJ2-1	CASSLWGFGADYNEQFF	TGTGCCAGCAGCTTGTGGGGCTTCGGAGCCGACTACAATGAGCAGTTCTTC
TRBV20-1	.	.	TRBJ1-2	CSARSNGYTF	TGCAGTGCTAGATCAAATGGCTACACCTTC
TRBV4-3	.	TRBD2	TRBJ2-3	CASSQGTSGRDTQYF	TGCGCCAGCAGCCAGGGGACTAGCGGGAGAGATACGCAGTATTTT
TRBV7-9	.	TRBD2	TRBJ2-1	CASRWGLAGHNEQFF	TGTGCCAGCAGGTGGGGACTAGCGGGCCACAATGAGCAGTTCTTC
TRBV18	.	.	TRBJ2-5	CASSPMEETQYF	TGTGCCAGCTCACCGATGGAAGAGACCCAGTACTTC
TRBV18	few	.	TRBJ2-1	CASSLPGSYNEQFF	TGTGCCAGCTCACTCCCCGGGTCCTACAATGAGCAGTTCTTC
TRBV19	.	TRBD1	TRBJ1-5	CASMETGVSNQPQHF	TGTGCCAGTATGGAAACAGGGGTTAGCAATCAGCCCCAGCATTTT
TRBV25-1	.	.	TRBJ2-7	CASNQDQGEQYF	TGTGCCAGCAACCAGGACCAGGGGGAGCAGTACTTC
TRBV14	.	.	TRBJ2-3	CASSQAERFTDTQYF	TGTGCCAGCAGCCAAGCCGAGCGGTTCACAGATACGCAGTATTTT
TRBV29-1	once	TRBD2	TRBJ2-7	CSVGEGPSHYEQYF	TGCAGCGTTGGGGAGGGCCCCTCGCACTACGAGCAGTACTTC
TRBV12-5	.	.	TRBJ2-7	CASGLGGPRDEQYF	TGTGCTAGTGGTTTGGGGGGCCCCAGGGACGAGCAGTACTTC
TRBV7-9	.	TRBD1	TRBJ2-5	CASSLRRDRAKETQYF	TGTGCCAGCAGCCTCCGTCGGGACAGGGCCAAAGAGACCCAGTACTTC
TRBV5-1	.	TRBD2	TRBJ2-5	CASSYRTSGGETQYF	TGCGCCAGCAGCTACAGGACTAGCGGGGGGGAGACCCAGTACTTC
TRBV2	.	.	TRBJ2-7	CASSETPGFYEQYF	TGTGCCAGCAGTGAAACCCCTGGCTTCTACGAGCAGTACTTC
TRBV5-4	.	.	TRBJ1-1	CASSLLNGGGTEAFF	TGTGCCAGCAGCTTGTTGAACGGAGGGGGCACTGAAGCTTTCTTT
TRBV19	.	.	TRBJ2-5	CAKPPPAPMETQYF	TGTGCCAAACCACCCCCCGCCCCCATGGAGACCCAGTACTTC
TRBV30	.	.	TRBJ1-1	CAWSAAGNTEAFF	TGTGCCTGGAGCGCCGCAGGAAACACTGAAGCTTTCTTT
TRBV4-2	.	.	TRBJ1-1	CASSQIGGRNTEAFF	TGTGCCAGCAGCCAGATAGGGGGTCGGAACACTGAAGCTTTCTTT
TRBV27	.	TRBD1	TRBJ2-7	CASSLSKGQGYSNRHYEQYF	TGTGCCAGCAGTTTATCGAAGGGACAGGGATATTCCAATCGCCACTACGAGCAGTACTTC
TRBV6-1	.	.	TRBJ1-6	CASSEAEGVNLYNSPLHF	TGTGCCAGCAGTGAAGCGGAGGGGGTGAATCTCTATAATTCACCCCTCCACTTT
TRBV7-4	few	.	TRBJ2-7	CASSHLLREPYEQYF	TGTGCCAGCAGCCACCTGCTCAGGGAACCGTACGAGCAGTACTTC
TRBV18	.	.	TRBJ1-5	CASFLQEGQKYSNQPQHF	TGTGCCAGCTTCCTGCAGGAAGGACAGAAGTATAGCAATCAGCCCCAGCATTTT
TRBV19	.	TRBD1	TRBJ2-1	CASRRDRGFYNEQFF	TGTGCCAGTAGGCGCGACAGGGGCTTCTACAATGAGCAGTTCTTC
TRBV4-1	.	.	TRBJ1-1	CASSQEWGMGTEAFF	TGCGCCAGCAGCCAAGAGTGGGGAATGGGGACTGAAGCTTTCTTT
TRBV10-1	.	.	TRBJ2-7	CASSEPTRYEQYF	TGCGCCAGCAGTGAGCCGACTAGGTACGAGCAGTACTTC
TRBV18	.	.	TRBJ1-2	CASSPGVDKEYGYTF	TGTGCCAGCTCACCAGGGGTTGACAAGGAATATGGCTACACCTTC
TRBV9	.	.	TRBJ2-1	CASSVNMVSEQFF	TGTGCCAGCAGCGTAAATATGGTTTCGGAGCAGTTCTTC
TRBV7-2	.	.	TRBJ2-5	CASSRALLKETQYF	TGTGCCAGCAGCCGGGCCCTATTAAAGGAGACCCAGTACTTC
TRBV27	.	TRBD1	TRBJ2-7	CASSLSQGVSYEQYF	TGTGCCAGCAGTTTGTCCCAGGGGGTTTCCTACGAGCAGTACTTC
TRBV9	.	TRBD2	TRBJ2-1	CASSPLGTSPNEQFF	TGTGCCAGCAGCCCTCTTGGGACTAGCCCAAATGAGCAGTTCTTC
TRBV6-4	.	TRBD1	TRBJ2-1	CASSRGRFDEQFF	TGTGCCAGCAGCAGGGGGCGCTTCGATGAGCAGTTCTTC
TRBV5-4	once	TRBD2	TRBJ2-1	CASSQEGTSGSYEQFF	TGTGCCAGCAGCCAGGAAGGGACTAGCGGGAGCTATGAGCAGTTCTTC
TRBV3-1/TRBV3-2	.	.	TRBJ2-4	CASSQVDSIKNIQYF	TGTGCCAGCAGCCAAGTAGACAGCATCAAAAACATTCAGTACTTC
TRBV9	few	.	TRBJ1-3	CASSVGSSGNTIYF	TGTGCCAGCAGCGTAGGTAGCTCTGGAAACACCATATATTTT
TRBV7-6	.	TRBD1	TRBJ2-7	CASSLQDRATYEQYF	TGTGCCAGCAGCCTCCAGGACAGGGCAACCTACGAGCAGTACTTC